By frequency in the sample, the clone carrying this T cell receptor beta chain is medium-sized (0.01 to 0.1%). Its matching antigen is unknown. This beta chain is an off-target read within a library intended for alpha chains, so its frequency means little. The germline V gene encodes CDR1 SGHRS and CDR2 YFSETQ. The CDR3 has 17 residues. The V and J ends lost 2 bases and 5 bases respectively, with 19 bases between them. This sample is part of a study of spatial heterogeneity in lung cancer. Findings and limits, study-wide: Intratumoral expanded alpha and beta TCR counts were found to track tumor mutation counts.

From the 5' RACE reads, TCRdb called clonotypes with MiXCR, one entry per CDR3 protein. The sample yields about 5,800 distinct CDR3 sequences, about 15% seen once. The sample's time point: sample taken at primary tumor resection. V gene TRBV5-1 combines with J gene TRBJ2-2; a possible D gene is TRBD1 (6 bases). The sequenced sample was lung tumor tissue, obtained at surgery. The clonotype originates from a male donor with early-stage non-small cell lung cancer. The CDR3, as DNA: TGCGCCAGCAGCTTCTACCCAGGGGAAATGGGAACCGGGGAGCTGTTTTTT. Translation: CASSFYPGEMGTGELFF. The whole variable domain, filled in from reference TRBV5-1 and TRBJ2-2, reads KAGVTQTPRYLIKTRGQQVTLSCSPISGHRSVSWYQQTPGQGLQFLFEYFSETQRNKGNFPGRFSGRQFSNSRSEMNVSTLELGDSALYLCASSFYPGEMGTGELFFGEGSRLTVL.